The 23 T cell receptor beta chains given below trace back to one sample, sequenced in a study of cytomegalovirus exposure and HLA in healthy donors. The PCR had 60 Vbeta and 13 Jbeta primers. Profiling relied on immunoSEQ multiplex PCR, and the TCRdb table lists in-frame clones only, not all of them. The table has about 120,000 clones, under 90% seen once. Sequencing used PBMCs. The receptor source for this set is a female donor in good health and CMV-seropositive.

This clone was counted a few times. CDR3 sequence (DNA): TGTGCCAGCAGTGACCTCGGGACTAGCTCCTACAATGAGCAGTTCTTC. Protein product: CASSDLGTSSYNEQFF. This chain uses TRBV2 with TRBJ2-1; TRBD2 matches at 8 bases. The ends lost 3 bases at V and 0 bases at J; junction bases unmatched: 4. Germline V gene lookup returns CDR1 SNHLY and CDR2 FYNNEI. This CDR3 contains 16 residues.

This clone was detected once. The chain uses TRBV5-4 and TRBJ1-3; TRBD1 aligns across 11 bases. The trim removed 2 bases at V and 0 bases at J, leaving 4 bases unmatched. Germline loops: CDR1 SGHNT, CDR2 YYREEE (reference sequence). The CDR3 loop spans 17 amino acids. Here the CDR3 reads CASSLSGQGASGNTIYF. CDR3 DNA sequence: TGTGCCAGCAGCTTATCTGGACAGGGGGCCTCTGGAAACACCATATATTTT. Together with reference TRBV5-4 and TRBJ1-3, the CDR3 gives the full variable domain: ETGVTQSPTHLIKTRGQQVTLRCSSQSGHNTVSWYQQALGQGPQFIFQYYREEENGRGNFPPRFSGLQFPNYSSELNVNALELDDSALYLCASSLSGQGASGNTIYFGEGSWLTVV.

This clone was picked up one time. The gene calls are TRBV4-1 and TRBJ1-2, with TRBD1 as a possible D gene (6 bases). The V end lost 2 bases, the J end lost 8 bases, and 9 bases lay between the germline ends. The CDR3 runs 12 residues. Germline V gene lookup returns CDR1 MGHRA and CDR2 YSYEKL. CDR3 loop: CASSQITGGYTF. The CDR3 DNA is TGCGCCAGCAGCCAAATAACAGGGGGCTACACCTTC.

The chain joins TRBV7-2 to TRBJ2-3; 8 nucleotides match TRBD2. The length of the CDR3 is 16 residues. The trim removed 1 base at V and 0 bases at J, leaving 3 bases unmatched. The germline CDR1 and CDR2 sequences are SGHTA and FQGNSA. The CDR3 nucleotides are TGTGCCAGCAGCTTAGGGTTAGCGGGGAGCACAGATACGCAGTATTTT. Its translation: CASSLGLAGSTDTQYF.

V and J are TRBV2 and TRBJ1-5; no definite D call. V lost 3 bases to trimming and J lost 10 bases, with 7 bases between them. CDR1 is SNHLY and CDR2 is FYNNEI in the germline V gene. The CDR3 is 11 amino acids. The CDR3 DNA reads TGTGCCAGCAGTGAGGGCAGTCCCCAGCATTTT. This gives the protein CASSEGSPQHF.

V is TRBV5-1 and J is TRBJ1-2; 9 nucleotides align to TRBD1. The CDR3 has 15 amino acids. Looked up from germline, CDR1 is SGHRS and CDR2 is YFSETQ. Trimming took 1 base from V and 2 from J; bases not matched to a gene: 3. As DNA, the CDR3 is TGCGCCAGCAGCTTGACAGGGGGCGGAAACTATGGCTACACCTTC. Translating gives CASSLTGGGNYGYTF.

A few counts support this clone. The V and J genes are TRBV10-3 and TRBJ1-6; 8 bases fit TRBD1. V gave up 3 bases and J gave up 5 bases; unmatched junction bases: 12. This CDR3 has 18 amino acids. From germline, CDR1 is ENHRY and CDR2 SYGVKD. CDR3 protein: CAISDEPGQVGDNSPLHF. DNA of the CDR3: TGTGCCATCAGTGATGAACCGGGACAGGTGGGAGATAATTCACCCCTCCACTTT.

The gene calls are TRBV2 and TRBJ2-7; 9 nucleotides agree with TRBD1. CDR1 SNHLY and CDR2 FYNNEI come from the germline V gene. This CDR3 has 15 amino acids. V gave up 5 bases and J gave up 3 bases; unmatched junction bases: 8. CDR3 sequence reads: CASSPGTGQVYEQYF. Written as DNA, the CDR3 is TGTGCCAGCAGTCCCGGGACAGGGCAGGTCTACGAGCAGTACTTC. Supplemented by reference TRBV2 and TRBJ2-7, the full variable domain reads EPEVTQTPSHQVTQMGQEVILRCVPISNHLYFYWYRQILGQKVEFLVSFYNNEISEKSEIFDDQFSVERPDGSNFTLKIRSTKLEDSAMYFCASSPGTGQVYEQYFGPGTRLTVT.

CDR3 sequence: CASSLSRDEQYF. The CDR3 bases are TGCGCCAGCAGCTTAAGCAGGGACGAGCAGTACTTC. V and J are TRBV5-1 and TRBJ2-7, with TRBD1 as a possible D gene (5 bases). From germline, CDR1 is SGHRS and CDR2 YFSETQ. The CDR3 has 12 residues. Trimming removed 2 bases from V and 5 bases from J, with 8 bases in between.

The chain is built from TRBV6-1 and TRBJ1-3; 9 bases are shared with TRBD1. CDR1 is MNHNS and CDR2 is SASEGT in the germline V gene. The trim removed 2 bases at V and 3 bases at J, leaving 2 bases unmatched. The CDR3 has 15 amino acids. The DNA of the CDR3 is TGTGCCAGCAGTGAAAGGGACAGGGTTGGAAACACCATATATTTT. As protein: CASSERDRVGNTIYF.

The V and J genes are TRBV30 and TRBJ1-2, with TRBD1 matching over 8 bases. CDR1 and CDR2 (germline): GTSNPN, SVGIG (reference sequence). CDR3 length equals 13 residues. V lost 3 bases and J lost 4; bases outside the gene matches: 4. The CDR3 DNA is TGTGCCTGGAGCACCGGGACAGGCTATGGCTACACCTTC. Encoded protein: CAWSTGTGYGYTF.

V and J are TRBV11-2 and TRBJ1-3, with a possible D match to TRBD1 (5 bases). V was cut by 4 bases and J by 2 bases, with 12 bases left in between. CDR3 size: 15 residues. Germline CDR1 and CDR2: SGHAT and FQNNGV. CDR3 nucleotides: TGTGCCAGCAGCTCCCGCGGGGGGGCTGGAAACACCATATATTTT. It encodes CASSSRGGAGNTIYF.

This chain uses TRBV7-3 with TRBJ1-6; 9 nucleotides line up with TRBD1. This CDR3 is 14 amino acids long. Germline values: CDR1 SGHTA, CDR2 FQGTGA. The trim removed 2 bases at V and 8 bases at J, leaving 1 base unmatched. CDR3 in DNA: TGTGCCAGCAGCTTAGACAGGGGGTATTCACCCCTCCACTTT. Its protein is CASSLDRGYSPLHF.

The chain is built from TRBV7-9 and TRBJ2-5, with 7 bases lining up with TRBD1. The CDR3 is made up of 17 amino acids. The germline V gene has CDR1 SEHNR and CDR2 FQNEAQ (reference sequence). The V and J ends lost 5 bases and 4 bases, in that order; junction bases with no gene match: 16. CDR3 protein: CASSLQGNPSQGETQYF. The CDR3 DNA sequence: TGTGCCAGCAGCCTACAGGGGAACCCCTCTCAGGGAGAGACCCAGTACTTC. Looking up the rest from reference TRBV7-9 and TRBJ2-5 gives the full variable domain: DTGVSQNPRHKITKRGQNVTFRCDPISEHNRLYWYRQTLGQGPEFLTYFQNEAQLEKSRLLSDRFSAERPKGSFSTLEIQRTEQGDSAMYLCASSLQGNPSQGETQYFGPGTRLLVL.

Turning to this clone: A read error may account for a junction end that differs from germline. V and J are TRBV7-7 and TRBJ1-6, with 10 bases aligning to TRBD1. From germline, CDR1 is SSHAT and CDR2 FNYEAQ (reference sequence). The CDR3 sequence is 13 residues long. Here the CDR3 reads CASSRTGGSPLHF. The DNA of the CDR3 is TGTGCTAGCAGCAGGACAGGGGGGTCACCCCTCCACTTT.

This clone was observed once. The rearrangement uses TRBV5-1 and TRBJ1-6, with D hard to call. The CDR3 is 15 residues long. V lost 6 bases and J 10 bases, leaving 20 bases between the germline ends. The germline CDR1 and CDR2 sequences are SGHRS and YFSETQ. The CDR3 DNA sequence: TGCGCCAGCACCCCTTCCGGAGGTTCACAATCACCCCTCCACTTT. It codes for CASTPSGGSQSPLHF.

This chain uses TRBV25-1 with TRBJ2-5; 9 nucleotides agree with TRBD2. Trimming cost V 4 bases and J 5 bases; bases outside gene matches: 8. This CDR3 contains 15 residues. The germline V gene encodes CDR1 MGHDK and CDR2 SYGVNS. CDR3 in DNA: TGTGCCAGCAGTGGACCCAGCGGGGGGTGGGAGACCCAGTACTTC. Translated: CASSGPSGGWETQYF.

The CDR3 reads CASSPGQTGNTIYF. The CDR3 region has the DNA TGTGCCAGCAGCCCGGGACAGACTGGAAACACCATATATTTT. The rearrangement uses TRBV4-2 and TRBJ1-3, with 7 bases matching TRBD1. Germline V gives CDR1 LGHNA, CDR2 YNFKEQ. V gave up 4 bases and J gave up 2 bases; unmatched junction bases: 2. The CDR3 runs 14 residues.

In regard to this clone: This sample includes further DNA sequences coding for the same CDR3. This chain links TRBV30 with TRBJ1-2; no clear D. V shed 1 base and J shed 3 bases, with 6 bases lying between them. Looked up from germline, CDR1 is GTSNPN and CDR2 is SVGIG (reference sequence). The CDR3 has 12 amino acids. CDR3 nucleotide sequence: TGTGCCTGGAGTGGTGGCTACTATGGCTACACCTTC. It specifies CAWSGGYYGYTF.

The rearrangement links TRBV7-9 to TRBJ2-3; TRBD2 agrees at 14 bases. V lost 5 bases and J lost 5; bases outside the gene matches: 3. CDR3 size: 15 residues. CDR1 SEHNR and CDR2 FQNEAQ come from the germline V gene (reference sequence). For the CDR3, the DNA is TGTGCCAGCAGCGGCGGACTAGCGGGGGGAGATACGCAGTATTTT. Translated: CASSGGLAGGDTQYF.

The table lists this clone with a few counts. This sequence joins TRBV6-7 and TRBJ1-1; no clear D. TRBV6-7 is reported as an ORF; its role is uncertain. Trimming stripped 0 bases from V and 0 bases from J, with 17 bases between. This CDR3 has 18 residues. Here the CDR3 reads CASSYSGGHREMNTEAFF. CDR3 nucleotide sequence: TGTGCCAGCAGTTACTCAGGAGGGCATAGGGAAATGAACACTGAAGCTTTCTTT.

V and J are TRBV30 and TRBJ2-7; 7 positions match TRBD1. The CDR3 extends over 12 amino acids. Germline V lookup: CDR1 GTSNPN, CDR2 SVGIG (reference sequence). Trimming removed 3 bases from V and 7 bases from J; junction bases left unmatched: 6. The CDR3 is CAWSEGAREQYF. The CDR3 DNA is TGTGCCTGGAGCGAGGGGGCACGGGAGCAGTACTTC.

J is TRBJ1-5 and V is TRBV10-3, with D unresolved. The CDR3 extends over 15 amino acids. The V end lost 4 bases, the J end lost 2 bases, and 12 bases lay between the germline ends. The germline CDR1 and CDR2 sequences are ENHRY and SYGVKD. The DNA for the CDR3 is TGTGCCATCAGTGGTGAGGGATCAGGCAATCAGCCCCAGCATTTT. It is translated as CAISGEGSGNQPQHF.